This passage covers 29 T cell receptor beta chains from one sample sequenced in a study of shared clonotypes between healthy human individuals. Produced via immunoSEQ multiplex PCR; TCRdb's table is partial and in-frame only. The table has 2 million to 3 million clones, roughly 93% seen once. Sequenced input: naive CD4+ T cells from PBMCs. The subset is: CD45RA+ positively selected. The receptors here all came from a man younger than 35 in good health. Some clones in this sample may be carry-over from other donors' samples.

The rearrangement links TRBV5-4 to TRBJ2-2, with 10 bases aligning to TRBD2. V trimming: 3 bases; J trimming: 0 bases; junction bases outside the gene matches: 2. Germline V gene lookup returns CDR1 SGHNT and CDR2 YYREEE (reference sequence). This CDR3 is 16 amino acids long. In nucleotides, the CDR3 is TGTGCCAGCAGCTATACTAGCGGGACGAACACCGGGGAGCTGTTTTTT. Protein: CASSYTSGTNTGELFF.

This clone was seen more than once but under ten times. V gene TRBV7-9 combines with J gene TRBJ1-1; no clear D. V lost 5 bases and J 7 bases, leaving 11 bases between the germline ends. This CDR3 contains 12 residues. Germline CDR1 reads SEHNR; CDR2 reads FQNEAQ (reference sequence). The CDR3 nucleotides read TGTGCCAGCAGCCCCACCATCTATGAAGCTTTCTTT. It encodes CASSPTIYEAFF.

The chain links TRBV5-6 to TRBJ2-1; 7 bases match TRBD1. With V trimmed by 4 bases and J by 10 bases, 14 bases remained unmatched. CDR1 and CDR2 from the germline V gene are SGHDT and YYEEEE. The CDR3 is 15 amino acids. Here the CDR3 DNA reads TGTGCCAGCAGCCTTATTGGGCGAGGGGGCAAGGAGCAGTTCTTC. This codes for CASSLIGRGGKEQFF.

CDR3 amino acids: CASADLAGEQFF. The DNA for the CDR3 is TGTGCTAGTGCCGATCTAGCGGGTGAGCAGTTCTTC. This chain connects TRBV12-5 to TRBJ2-1, with 8 bases aligning to TRBD2. The germline CDR1 and CDR2 sequences are LGHNT and FRNRAP. The V segment lost 7 bases and the J segment 9 bases; nucleotides outside the gene matches: 5. The CDR3 is 12 amino acids.

This chain connects TRBV27 to TRBJ2-5; a possible D gene is TRBD1 (6 bases). The germline V and J ends were trimmed by 2 bases and 5 bases, with 12 bases remaining between them. CDR3 length equals 14 residues. CDR1 MNHEY and CDR2 SMNVEV come from the germline V gene (reference sequence). The CDR3 loop reads CASSLVQGRETQYF. The CDR3 coding sequence is TGTGCCAGCAGTTTAGTACAGGGTAGGGAGACCCAGTACTTC.

The V and J genes are TRBV27 and TRBJ1-3; D not certain. Looked up from germline, CDR1 is MNHEY and CDR2 is SMNVEV (reference sequence). The CDR3 length is 14 residues. V was trimmed by 6 bases and J by 0 bases, leaving 9 bases between them. In DNA form, the CDR3 reads TGTGCCAGCAGGGGCAGCAACTCTGGAAACACCATATATTTT. Translating gives CASRGSNSGNTIYF.

J is TRBJ1-6 and V is TRBV15; D gene ambiguous. Trimming cost V 0 bases and J 7 bases, with 4 bases left between them. Germline CDR1 reads LNHNV; CDR2 reads YYDKDF (reference sequence). The CDR3 runs to 13 residues. CDR3 region: CATSRDRNSPLHF. In nucleotides, the CDR3 is TGTGCCACCAGCAGAGACAGGAATTCACCCCTCCACTTT.

The genes are TRBV7-3 and TRBJ1-1; 9 bases map to TRBD1. Germline V gene lookup returns CDR1 SGHTA and CDR2 FQGTGA. Trimming took 5 bases from V and 10 from J; bases not matched to a gene: 2. The CDR3 length is 11 residues. This CDR3 reads CASSHRGPAFF. The CDR3 DNA sequence: TGTGCCAGCAGCCACAGGGGGCCAGCTTTCTTT.

V usage is TRBV6-4 and J usage is TRBJ2-3; the match to TRBD1 covers 10 bases. Germline V lookup: CDR1 MRHNA, CDR2 SNTAGT. Germline trimming cut 5 bases from V and 1 base from J; bases unmatched to any gene: 6. The CDR3 sequence is 16 residues long. The CDR3 loop reads CASSNRDRGRTDTQYF. The DNA for the CDR3 is TGTGCCAGCAGTAACCGGGACAGGGGACGCACAGATACGCAGTATTTT.

J is TRBJ2-2 and V is TRBV21-1; TRBD2, the table's D call, was not compared with the DNA. TRBV21-1 is reported as a pseudogene. CDR3 length: 20 amino acids. The CDR3 region has the DNA TGTGCCAGCAGCGGACGACAGGCGGGACTAGCGGGAGCGGGATCCGGGGAGCTGTTTTTT. Its protein product is CASSGRQAGLAGAGSGELFF.

This chain uses TRBV12-2 with TRBJ2-5; TRBD2 was called by the table and not checked on the DNA. TRBV12-2 is a known pseudogene. This CDR3 contains 19 residues. CDR3: CASRLSKGGTSGFQETQYF. The CDR3 region has the DNA TGTGCAAGTCGCTTATCGAAGGGAGGAACTAGCGGATTCCAAGAGACCCAGTACTTC.

The chain carries TRBV5-1 and TRBJ2-1; 13 positions match TRBD2. V lost 7 bases to trimming and J lost 8 bases; unmatched junction nucleotides: 6. This CDR3 comprises 14 residues. CDR1 and CDR2 from the germline V gene are SGHRS and YFSETQ. CDR3 sequence: CASSQTSGRYEQFF. CDR3 DNA: TGCGCCAGCTCCCAGACTAGCGGGAGGTATGAGCAGTTCTTC.

The V gene is TRBV4-3, the J gene TRBJ1-1; D gene uncertain. CDR1 and CDR2 from the germline V gene are LGHNA and YSLEER. The CDR3 runs to 13 residues. V was pared by 0 bases and J by 5 bases, with 7 bases between. This CDR3 reads CASSQDFLTEAFF. CDR3 in DNA: TGCGCCAGCAGCCAAGATTTTTTGACTGAAGCTTTCTTT.

This chain joins TRBV5-6 and TRBJ2-2; TRBD2 is a possible D gene (5 bases). Germline V CDR1 and CDR2: SGHDT, YYEEEE. V dropped 0 bases and J dropped 1 base, with 10 bases sitting between them. The CDR3 runs to 16 residues. CDR3 bases: TGTGCCAGCAGCTTGGGTGGACGGGGGAACACCGGGGAGCTGTTTTTT. Encoded protein: CASSLGGRGNTGELFF.

J is TRBJ1-2 and V is TRBV9; TRBD1 aligns across 10 bases. The germline CDR1 and CDR2 sequences are SGDLS and YYNGEE. The ends lost 0 bases at V and 4 bases at J; junction bases unmatched: 3. The CDR3 spans 15 residues. CDR3 amino acids: CASSVDDRGPYGYTF. CDR3 sequence (DNA): TGTGCCAGCAGCGTAGACGACAGGGGGCCCTATGGCTACACCTTC.

J is TRBJ1-5 and V is TRBV6-1, with 8 bases identical to TRBD1. The CDR3 consists of 15 residues. V trimming: 3 bases; J trimming: 7 bases; junction bases outside the gene matches: 8. Germline CDR1 and CDR2: MNHNS and SASEGT. CDR3 in amino acids: CASSDDRGARQPQHF. CDR3 in DNA: TGTGCCAGCAGTGATGACAGGGGCGCGCGACAGCCCCAGCATTTT.

Concerning this clone itself: Additional DNA sequences in this sample encode the identical CDR3. V gene TRBV11-2 combines with J gene TRBJ2-1; 8 positions agree with TRBD2. CDR3 length: 14 residues. Germline CDR1 reads SGHAT; CDR2 reads FQNNGV. V trimming: 5 bases; J trimming: 4 bases; junction bases outside the gene matches: 4. In DNA, the CDR3 is TGTGCCAGCAGCCCCCCGGGGGGGTACAATGAGCAGTTCTTC. This sequence encodes CASSPPGGYNEQFF.

The chain has TRBV9 and TRBJ2-1, with 11 bases aligning to TRBD2. V dropped 4 bases and J dropped 9; count of bases not matched to a gene: 3. Germline loops: CDR1 SGDLS, CDR2 YYNGEE. The CDR3 has 13 residues. CDR3 amino acids: CASSTSGSSEQFF. For the CDR3, the DNA is TGTGCCAGCAGCACTAGCGGGAGTAGTGAGCAGTTCTTC.

On this clone itself: Other nucleotide sequences from this sample produce the same CDR3. The chain joins TRBV11-2 to TRBJ2-7; D gene uncertain. The CDR3 covers 12 residues. V was cut by 4 bases and J by 0 bases, with 4 bases left in between. CDR1 and CDR2 (germline): SGHAT, FQNNGV. This CDR3 reads CASSSDSYEQYF. The CDR3 DNA follows: TGTGCCAGCAGCTCGGACTCCTACGAGCAGTACTTC.

Only one count was recorded for this clone. The chain employs TRBV15 and TRBJ1-4, with 7 bases lining up with TRBD1. This CDR3 spans 16 amino acids. Per the germline V gene, CDR1 is LNHNV and CDR2 is YYDKDF (reference sequence). Losses at the gene ends were 0 bases for V and 6 bases for J; bases not matched to a gene: 7. The CDR3 region is CATSRDRGGEDEKLFF. As DNA, the CDR3 is TGTGCCACCAGCAGAGATAGAGGGGGCGAAGATGAAAAACTGTTTTTT.

The V and J genes are TRBV9 and TRBJ2-1; the match to TRBD2 covers 10 bases. The CDR3 runs 12 residues. V lost 4 bases to trimming and J lost 13 bases; unmatched junction nucleotides: 5. Germline lookup yields CDR1 SGDLS and CDR2 YYNGEE. The CDR3 DNA reads TGTGCCAGCAGCTCTACTAGCGGGATTCAGTTCTTC. Its translation is CASSSTSGIQFF. The entire variable domain, with the rest obtained from reference TRBV9 and TRBJ2-1, is as follows: DSGVTQTPKHLITATGQRVTLRCSPRSGDLSVYWYQQSLDQGLQFLIQYYNGEERAKGNILERFSAQQFPDLHSELNLSSLELGDSALYFCASSSTSGIQFFGPGTRLTVL.

The chain employs TRBV18 and TRBJ2-7, with D unresolved. CDR3 length: 14 amino acids. The germline V gene has CDR1 KGHSH and CDR2 LQKENI. The V end lost 4 bases, the J end lost 0 bases, and 10 bases lay between the germline ends. DNA of the CDR3: TGTGCCAGCTCACAAGGTCGTCGCTCCTACGAGCAGTACTTC. Protein sequence: CASSQGRRSYEQYF. The complete variable domain, with remaining parts taken from reference TRBV18 and TRBJ2-7, reads NAGVMQNPRHLVRRRGQEARLRCSPMKGHSHVYWYRQLPEEGLKFMVYLQKENIIDESGMPKERFSAEFPKEGPSILRIQQVVRGDSAAYFCASSQGRRSYEQYFGPGTRLTVT.

This chain joins TRBV5-1 and TRBJ2-3, with D possibly TRBD1 on 6 matching bases. Trimming took 3 bases from V and 1 from J, leaving 15 bases between them. The CDR3 is 16 amino acids. The V gene's germline CDR1 is SGHRS and CDR2 YFSETQ. The CDR3 DNA reads as TGCGCCAGCAGCTCCTCGGACAGATGGGGCACAGATACGCAGTATTTT. Encoded protein: CASSSSDRWGTDTQYF. Full variable domain (rest looked up from reference TRBV5-1 and TRBJ2-3): KAGVTQTPRYLIKTRGQQVTLSCSPISGHRSVSWYQQTPGQGLQFLFEYFSETQRNKGNFPGRFSGRQFSNSRSEMNVSTLELGDSALYLCASSSSDRWGTDTQYFGPGTRLTVL.

This chain links TRBV4-1 with TRBJ2-7, with a weak D call TRBD1 (6 bases). Germline V lookup: CDR1 MGHRA, CDR2 YSYEKL. This CDR3 is 15 amino acids long. Trimming left V 4 bases short and J 3 bases short, with 16 bases between. In nucleotides, the CDR3 is TGCGCCAGCAGCCCCCACCGGGACACCAACTACGAGCAGTACTTC. This gives the protein CASSPHRDTNYEQYF.

The chain links TRBV5-1 to TRBJ1-2, with TRBD1 matching 7 bases. Germline V gene data show CDR1 as SGHRS and CDR2 as YFSETQ. The CDR3 sequence is 14 residues long. Trimming took 1 base from V and 6 from J; bases not matched to a gene: 6. CDR3 in DNA: TGCGCCAGCAGCTTGCGCCAGGGGGTAGATGGCTACACCTTC. It encodes CASSLRQGVDGYTF.

The chain joins TRBV11-2 to TRBJ1-3, with TRBD1 as a possible D gene (6 bases). Per the germline V gene, CDR1 is SGHAT and CDR2 is FQNNGV. The V gene lost 5 bases and the J gene lost 4 bases, with 21 bases spanning the gap. This CDR3 is built from 17 residues. CDR3: CASSTLGGGRRGNTIYF. The CDR3 nucleotides are TGTGCCAGCAGCACATTGGGTGGGGGCCGGCGAGGAAACACCATATATTTT.

J is TRBJ1-3 and V is TRBV29-1, with 7 nucleotides matching TRBD1. The CDR3 runs 11 residues. V trimming: 7 bases; J trimming: 8 bases; junction bases outside the gene matches: 5. Germline lookup yields CDR1 SQVTM and CDR2 ANQGSEA. In DNA form, the CDR3 reads TGCAGCGCCCGGACAGGAGACACCATATATTTT. It specifies CSARTGDTIYF.

V is TRBV7-9 and J is TRBJ1-3; possible D gene TRBD1, 5 bases. Germline V gene lookup returns CDR1 SEHNR and CDR2 FQNEAQ (reference sequence). Trimming removed 5 bases at V and 4 bases at J, with 21 bases between. This CDR3 spans 17 amino acids. Here the CDR3 reads CASSPPIGALGGNTIYF. DNA for the CDR3: TGTGCCAGCAGCCCCCCAATTGGGGCCTTGGGGGGAAACACCATATATTTT. Combining the CDR3 with reference TRBV7-9 and TRBJ1-3 gives the whole variable domain DTGVSQNPRHKITKRGQNVTFRCDPISEHNRLYWYRQTLGQGPEFLTYFQNEAQLEKSRLLSDRFSAERPKGSFSTLEIQRTEQGDSAMYLCASSPPIGALGGNTIYFGEGSWLTVV.

The chain links TRBV6-5 to TRBJ2-7; D remains unclear. Germline lookup yields CDR1 MNHEY and CDR2 SVGAGI. V was pared by 6 bases and J by 2 bases, with 8 bases between. CDR3 length: 12 amino acids. The CDR3 DNA reads TGTGCCAGCAGGACGGACCCCTACGAGCAGTACTTC. The encoded protein is CASRTDPYEQYF.